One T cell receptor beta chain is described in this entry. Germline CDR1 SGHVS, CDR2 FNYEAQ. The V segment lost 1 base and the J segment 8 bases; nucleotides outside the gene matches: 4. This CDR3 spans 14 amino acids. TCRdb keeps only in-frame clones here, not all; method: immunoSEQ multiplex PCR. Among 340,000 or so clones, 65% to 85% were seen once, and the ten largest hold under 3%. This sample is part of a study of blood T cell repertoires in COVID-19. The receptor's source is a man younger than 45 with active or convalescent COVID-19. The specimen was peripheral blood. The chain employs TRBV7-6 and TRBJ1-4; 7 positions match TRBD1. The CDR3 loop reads CASSLGQGREKLFF. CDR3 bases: TGTGCCAGCAGCTTAGGACAGGGAAGGGAAAAACTGTTTTTT.